The clone carrying this TCR beta chain was detected a few times. Each CDR3 protein is one row after TCRdb ran MiXCR on the RT-PCR reads. The table lists 190,000 or so distinct CDR3 sequences, around two fifths of them singletons. The source of the sample is a study of patients and donors after allogeneic stem cell transplantation. The CDR3 covers 15 residues. V shed 5 bases and J shed 4 bases, with 17 bases lying between them. CDR1 is MNHEY, CDR2 SMNVEV, per germline (reference sequence). Material: blood, either unsorted or a sorted T cell fraction (not recorded which). This clonotype was obtained from a human donor who was either an allogeneic HSCT recipient or a stem cell or donor lymphocyte infusion donor (not recorded which). It is not recorded whose cells these are; they may come from a transplant donor. V is TRBV27 and J is TRBJ1-2, with a possible D match to TRBD1 (5 bases). For the CDR3, the DNA is TGTGCCAGCAGTGGCGCCGGTGGGGCTAGCTATGGCTACACCTTC. As protein: CASSGAGGASYGYTF.